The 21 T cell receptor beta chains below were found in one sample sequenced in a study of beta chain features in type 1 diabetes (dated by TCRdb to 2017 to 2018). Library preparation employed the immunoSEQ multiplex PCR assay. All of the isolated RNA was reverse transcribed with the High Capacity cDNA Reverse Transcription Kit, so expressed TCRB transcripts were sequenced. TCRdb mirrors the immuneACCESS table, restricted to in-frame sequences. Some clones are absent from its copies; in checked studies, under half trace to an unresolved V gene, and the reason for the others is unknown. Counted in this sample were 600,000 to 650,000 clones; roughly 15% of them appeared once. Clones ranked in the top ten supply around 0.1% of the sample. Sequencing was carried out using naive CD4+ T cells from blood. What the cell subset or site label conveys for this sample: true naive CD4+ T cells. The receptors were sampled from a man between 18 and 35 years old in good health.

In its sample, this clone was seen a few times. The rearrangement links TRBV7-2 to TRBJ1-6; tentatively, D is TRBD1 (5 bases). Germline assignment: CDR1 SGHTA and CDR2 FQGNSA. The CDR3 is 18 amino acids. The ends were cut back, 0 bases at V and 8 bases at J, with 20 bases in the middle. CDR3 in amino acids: CASSLAQWSRGGHSPLHF. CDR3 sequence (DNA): TGTGCCAGCAGCTTAGCCCAGTGGAGTAGGGGAGGACATTCACCCCTCCACTTT.

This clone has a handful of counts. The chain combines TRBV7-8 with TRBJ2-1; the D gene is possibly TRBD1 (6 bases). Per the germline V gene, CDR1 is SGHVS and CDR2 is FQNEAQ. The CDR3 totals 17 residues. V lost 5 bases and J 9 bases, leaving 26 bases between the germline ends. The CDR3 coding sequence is TGTGCCAGCAGCCCACGGCCACAGGGCTCGGGTTTTGGTGAGCAGTTCTTC. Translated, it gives CASSPRPQGSGFGEQFF.

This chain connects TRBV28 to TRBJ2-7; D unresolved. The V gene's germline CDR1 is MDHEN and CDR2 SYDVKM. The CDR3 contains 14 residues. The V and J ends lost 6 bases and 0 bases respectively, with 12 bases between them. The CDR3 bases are TGTGCCAGCAGAGACCTCAGAAGCTCCTACGAGCAGTACTTC. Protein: CASRDLRSSYEQYF.

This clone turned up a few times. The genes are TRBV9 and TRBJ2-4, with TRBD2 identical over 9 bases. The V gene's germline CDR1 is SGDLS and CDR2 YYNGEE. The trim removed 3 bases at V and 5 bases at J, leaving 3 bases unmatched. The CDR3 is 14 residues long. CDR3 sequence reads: CASSETSGQNIQYF. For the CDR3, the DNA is TGTGCCAGCAGCGAGACTAGCGGACAAAACATTCAGTACTTC.

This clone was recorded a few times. The DNA of the CDR3 is TGTGCCAGTAGTGATGGGACAGGACATAGCAATCAGCCCCAGCATTTT. Translated: CASSDGTGHSNQPQHF. This chain joins TRBV19 and TRBJ1-5; TRBD1 aligns across 8 bases. After removal of 5 bases from V and 0 bases from J, the junction contained 6 bases not matched to a gene. Germline-derived CDR1 and CDR2 are LNHDA and SQIVND (reference sequence). The CDR3 spans 16 residues.

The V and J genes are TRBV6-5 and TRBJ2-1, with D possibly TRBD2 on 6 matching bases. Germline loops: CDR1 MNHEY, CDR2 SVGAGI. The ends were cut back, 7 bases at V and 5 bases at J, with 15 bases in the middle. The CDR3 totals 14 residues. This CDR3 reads CASMEGPGHNEQFF. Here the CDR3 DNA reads TGTGCCAGCATGGAGGGGCCCGGGCACAATGAGCAGTTCTTC.

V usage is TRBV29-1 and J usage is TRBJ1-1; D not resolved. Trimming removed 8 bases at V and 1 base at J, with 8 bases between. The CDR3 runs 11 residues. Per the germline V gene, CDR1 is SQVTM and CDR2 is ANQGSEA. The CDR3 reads CSLRRNTEAFF. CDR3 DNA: TGCAGCCTTCGACGGAACACTGAAGCTTTCTTT. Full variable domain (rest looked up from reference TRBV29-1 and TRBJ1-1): SAVISQKPSRDICQRGTSLTIQCQVDSQVTMMFWYRQQPGQSLTLIATANQGSEATYESGFVIDKFPISRPNLTFSTLTVSNMSPEDSSIYLCSLRRNTEAFFGQGTRLTVV.

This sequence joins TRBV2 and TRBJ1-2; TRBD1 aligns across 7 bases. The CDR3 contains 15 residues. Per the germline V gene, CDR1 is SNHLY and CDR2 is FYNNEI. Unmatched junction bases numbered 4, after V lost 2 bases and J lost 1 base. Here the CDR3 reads CASSEQGGSNYGYTF. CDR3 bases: TGTGCCAGCAGTGAACAGGGGGGTAGTAACTATGGCTACACCTTC.

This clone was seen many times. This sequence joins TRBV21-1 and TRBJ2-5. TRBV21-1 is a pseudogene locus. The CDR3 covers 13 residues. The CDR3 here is CASLVFLQETQYF. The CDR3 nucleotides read TGTGCCAGCCTGGTCTTCCTCCAAGAGACCCAGTACTTC.

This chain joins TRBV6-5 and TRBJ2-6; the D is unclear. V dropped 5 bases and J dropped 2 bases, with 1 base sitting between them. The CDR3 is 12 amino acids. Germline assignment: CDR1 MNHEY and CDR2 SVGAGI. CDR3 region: CASSPGANVLTF. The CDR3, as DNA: TGTGCCAGCAGTCCTGGGGCCAACGTCCTGACTTTC.

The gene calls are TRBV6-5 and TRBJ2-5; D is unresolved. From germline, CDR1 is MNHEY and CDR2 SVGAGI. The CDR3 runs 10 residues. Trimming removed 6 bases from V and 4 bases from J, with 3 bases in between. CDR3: CASRGETQYF. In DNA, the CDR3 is TGTGCCAGCAGAGGAGAGACCCAGTACTTC.

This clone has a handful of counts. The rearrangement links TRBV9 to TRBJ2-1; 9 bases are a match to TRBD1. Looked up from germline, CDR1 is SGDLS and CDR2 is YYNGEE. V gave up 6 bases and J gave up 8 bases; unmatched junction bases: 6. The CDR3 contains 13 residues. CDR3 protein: CASNRQGGYEQFF. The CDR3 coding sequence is TGTGCCAGCAACCGACAGGGGGGGTATGAGCAGTTCTTC.

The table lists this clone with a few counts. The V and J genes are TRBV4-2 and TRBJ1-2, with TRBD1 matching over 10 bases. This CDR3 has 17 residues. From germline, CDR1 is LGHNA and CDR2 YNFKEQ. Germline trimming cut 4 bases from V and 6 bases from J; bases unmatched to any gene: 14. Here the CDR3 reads CASSRERLDRGDDGYTF. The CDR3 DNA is TGTGCCAGCAGCCGAGAGCGACTGGACAGGGGGGATGATGGCTACACCTTC.

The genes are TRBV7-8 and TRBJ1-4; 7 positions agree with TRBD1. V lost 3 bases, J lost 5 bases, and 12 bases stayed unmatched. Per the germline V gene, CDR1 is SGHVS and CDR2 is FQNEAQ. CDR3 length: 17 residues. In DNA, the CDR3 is TGTGCCAGCAGCTTGCCCCGGACAGGTGATCAGAATGAAAAACTGTTTTTT. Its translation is CASSLPRTGDQNEKLFF.

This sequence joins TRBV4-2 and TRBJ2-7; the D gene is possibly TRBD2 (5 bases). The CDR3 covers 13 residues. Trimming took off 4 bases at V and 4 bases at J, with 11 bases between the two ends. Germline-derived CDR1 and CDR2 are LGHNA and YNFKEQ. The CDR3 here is CASSRTDAYEQYF. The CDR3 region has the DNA TGTGCCAGCAGCCGGACTGACGCATACGAGCAGTACTTC.

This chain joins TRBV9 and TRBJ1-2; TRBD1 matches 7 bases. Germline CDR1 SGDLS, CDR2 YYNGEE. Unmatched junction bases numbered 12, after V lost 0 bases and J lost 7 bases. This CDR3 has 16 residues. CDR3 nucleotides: TGTGCCAGCAGCGTAGCTTTCGACAGGGACGAAGTTGGCTACACCTTC. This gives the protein CASSVAFDRDEVGYTF.

The CDR3 here is CASSVLAGTRDTQYF. CDR3 coding DNA: TGTGCCAGCAGCGTCCTAGCGGGGACTAGGGATACGCAGTATTTT. The rearrangement links TRBV9 to TRBJ2-3, with 9 bases that match TRBD2. From germline, CDR1 is SGDLS and CDR2 YYNGEE. The CDR3 has 15 residues. Unmatched junction bases numbered 7, after V lost 2 bases and J lost 6 bases.

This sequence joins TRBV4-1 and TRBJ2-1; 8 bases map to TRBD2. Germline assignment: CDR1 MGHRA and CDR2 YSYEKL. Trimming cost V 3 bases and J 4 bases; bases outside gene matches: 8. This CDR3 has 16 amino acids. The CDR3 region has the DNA TGCGCCAGCAGCCATCCGACTAGCGACTATTACAATGAGCAGTTCTTC. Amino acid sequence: CASSHPTSDYYNEQFF.

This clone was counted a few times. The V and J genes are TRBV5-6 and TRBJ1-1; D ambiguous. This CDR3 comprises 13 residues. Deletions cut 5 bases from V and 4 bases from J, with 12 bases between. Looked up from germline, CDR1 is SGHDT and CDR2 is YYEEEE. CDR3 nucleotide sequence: TGTGCCAGCAGGCTTAGATACGGCACTGAAGCTTTCTTT. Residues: CASRLRYGTEAFF.

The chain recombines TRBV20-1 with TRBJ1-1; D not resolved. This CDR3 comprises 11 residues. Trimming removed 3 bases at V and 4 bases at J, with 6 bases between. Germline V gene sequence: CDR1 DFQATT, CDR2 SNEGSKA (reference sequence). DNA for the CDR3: TGCAGTGCTAGTCCCTCCACTGAAGCTTTCTTT. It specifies CSASPSTEAFF.

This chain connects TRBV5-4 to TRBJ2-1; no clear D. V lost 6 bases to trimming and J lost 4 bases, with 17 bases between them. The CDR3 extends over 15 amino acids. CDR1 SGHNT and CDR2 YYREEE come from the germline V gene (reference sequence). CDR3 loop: CASNNAVKGYNEQFF. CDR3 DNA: TGTGCCAGCAATAATGCCGTTAAGGGTTACAATGAGCAGTTCTTC.